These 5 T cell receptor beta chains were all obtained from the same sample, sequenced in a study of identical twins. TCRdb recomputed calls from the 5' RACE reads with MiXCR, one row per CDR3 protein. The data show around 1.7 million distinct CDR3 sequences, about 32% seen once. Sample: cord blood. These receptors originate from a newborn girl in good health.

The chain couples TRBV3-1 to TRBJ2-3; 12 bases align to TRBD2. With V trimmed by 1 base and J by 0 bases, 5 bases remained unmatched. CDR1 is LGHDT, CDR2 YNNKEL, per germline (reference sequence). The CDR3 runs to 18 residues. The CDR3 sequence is CASSQVLLAGGSTDTQYF. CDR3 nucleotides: TGTGCCAGCAGCCAAGTCCTACTAGCGGGGGGTAGCACAGATACGCAGTATTTT.

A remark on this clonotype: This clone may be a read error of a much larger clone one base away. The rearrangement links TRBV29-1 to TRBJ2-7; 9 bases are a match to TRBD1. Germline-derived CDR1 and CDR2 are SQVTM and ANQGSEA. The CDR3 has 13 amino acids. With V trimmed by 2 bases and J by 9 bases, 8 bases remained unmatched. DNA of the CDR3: TGCAGCGTTGAACAAACAGGGGGCCAGGGGCAGTACTTC. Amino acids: CSVEQTGGQGQYF.

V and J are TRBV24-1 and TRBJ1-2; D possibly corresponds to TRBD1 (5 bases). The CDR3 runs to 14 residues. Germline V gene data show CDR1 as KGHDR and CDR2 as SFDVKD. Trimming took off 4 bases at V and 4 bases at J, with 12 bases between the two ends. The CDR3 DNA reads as TGTGCCACCAGTGACCTGACAGACCCCTATGGCTACACCTTC. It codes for CATSDLTDPYGYTF.

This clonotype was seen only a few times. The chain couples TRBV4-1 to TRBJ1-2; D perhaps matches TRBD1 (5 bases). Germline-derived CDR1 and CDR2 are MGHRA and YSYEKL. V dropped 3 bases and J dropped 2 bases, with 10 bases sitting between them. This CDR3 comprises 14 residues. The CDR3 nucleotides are TGCGCCAGCAGCCAGGAAGACAGAAACTATGGCTACACCTTC. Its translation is CASSQEDRNYGYTF.

CDR3 sequence reads: CASGLWARGGLATLSSYNEQYF. The DNA for the CDR3 is TGTGCTAGTGGTTTGTGGGCCAGGGGGGGACTAGCTACACTGAGCTCCTACAATGAGCAGTACTTC. The chain combines TRBV12-5 with TRBJ2-1; 9 nucleotides align to TRBD2. The DNA matches TRBJ2-7 better at its end, which makes the J call doubtful. This CDR3 spans 22 amino acids. Germline V gene lookup returns CDR1 LGHNT and CDR2 FRNRAP.